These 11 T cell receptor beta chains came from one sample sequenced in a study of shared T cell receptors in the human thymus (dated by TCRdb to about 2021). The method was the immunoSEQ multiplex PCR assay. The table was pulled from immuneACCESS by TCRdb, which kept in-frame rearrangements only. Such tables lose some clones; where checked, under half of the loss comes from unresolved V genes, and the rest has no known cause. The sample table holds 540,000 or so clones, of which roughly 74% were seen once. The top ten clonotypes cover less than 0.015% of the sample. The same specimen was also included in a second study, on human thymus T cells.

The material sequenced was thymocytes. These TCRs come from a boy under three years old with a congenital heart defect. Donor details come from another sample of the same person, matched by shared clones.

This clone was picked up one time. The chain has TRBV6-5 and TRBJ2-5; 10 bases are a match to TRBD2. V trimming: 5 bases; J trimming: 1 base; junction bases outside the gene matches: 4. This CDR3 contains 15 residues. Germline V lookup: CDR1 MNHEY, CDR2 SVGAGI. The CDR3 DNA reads TGTGCCAGCAGTAAAAGCGGGAGGGCCCAAGAGACCCAGTACTTC. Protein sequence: CASSKSGRAQETQYF.

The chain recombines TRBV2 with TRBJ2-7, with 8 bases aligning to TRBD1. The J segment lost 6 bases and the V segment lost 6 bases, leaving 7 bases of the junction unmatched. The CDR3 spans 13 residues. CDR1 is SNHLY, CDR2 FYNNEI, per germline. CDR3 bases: TGTGCCAGCAGCCGGACAGGGTTAGGCGAGCAGTACTTC. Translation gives CASSRTGLGEQYF. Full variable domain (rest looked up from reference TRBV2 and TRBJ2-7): EPEVTQTPSHQVTQMGQEVILRCVPISNHLYFYWYRQILGQKVEFLVSFYNNEISEKSEIFDDQFSVERPDGSNFTLKIRSTKLEDSAMYFCASSRTGLGEQYFGPGTRLTVT.

In nucleotides, the CDR3 is TGTGCCAGCAGCTTGGAGACAGGGACCCTCCCGAGGGGAAACACCATATATTTT. The encoded protein is CASSLETGTLPRGNTIYF. V gene TRBV5-8 combines with J gene TRBJ1-3, with 7 bases aligning to TRBD1. Germline values: CDR1 SGHTS, CDR2 YDEGEE. Trimming took 0 bases from V and 4 from J; bases not matched to a gene: 13. The CDR3 runs 18 residues.

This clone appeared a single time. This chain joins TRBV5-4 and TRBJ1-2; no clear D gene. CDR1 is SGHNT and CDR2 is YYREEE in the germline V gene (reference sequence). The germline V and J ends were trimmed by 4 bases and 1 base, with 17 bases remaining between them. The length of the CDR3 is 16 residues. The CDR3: CASSLGRDRRNYGYTF. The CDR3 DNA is TGTGCCAGCAGCCTCGGGAGGGATAGGCGTAACTATGGCTACACCTTC.

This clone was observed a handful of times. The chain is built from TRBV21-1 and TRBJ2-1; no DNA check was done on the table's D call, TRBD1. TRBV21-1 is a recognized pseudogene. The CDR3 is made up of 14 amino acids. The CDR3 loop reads CASSLRQGFDEQFF. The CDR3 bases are TGTGCCAGCAGCCTCCGACAGGGGTTCGATGAGCAGTTCTTC.

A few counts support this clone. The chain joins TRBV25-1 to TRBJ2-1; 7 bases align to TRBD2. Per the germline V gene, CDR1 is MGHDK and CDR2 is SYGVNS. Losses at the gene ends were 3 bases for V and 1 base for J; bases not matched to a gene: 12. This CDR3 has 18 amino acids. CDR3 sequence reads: CASSDQNTAGPSYNEQFF. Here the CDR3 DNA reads TGTGCCAGCAGTGACCAAAATACAGCGGGACCGTCCTACAATGAGCAGTTCTTC. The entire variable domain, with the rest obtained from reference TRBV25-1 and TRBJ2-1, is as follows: EADIYQTPRYLVIGTGKKITLECSQTMGHDKMYWYQQDPGMELHLIHYSYGVNSTEKGDLSSESTVSRIRTEHFPLTLESARPSHTSQYLCASSDQNTAGPSYNEQFFGPGTRLTVL.

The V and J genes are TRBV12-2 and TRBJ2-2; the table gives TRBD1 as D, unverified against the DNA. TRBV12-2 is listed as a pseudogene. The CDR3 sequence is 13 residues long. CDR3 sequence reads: CASRKYRAGELFF. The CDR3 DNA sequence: TGTGCAAGTCGCAAATACAGGGCCGGGGAGCTGTTTTTT.

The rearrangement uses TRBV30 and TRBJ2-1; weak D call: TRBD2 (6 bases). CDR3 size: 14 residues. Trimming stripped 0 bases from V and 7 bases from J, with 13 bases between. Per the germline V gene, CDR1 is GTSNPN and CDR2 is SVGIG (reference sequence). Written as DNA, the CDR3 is TGTGCCTGGAGTGTGGCCTTCGCGGGGAATGAGCAGTTCTTC. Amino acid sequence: CAWSVAFAGNEQFF.

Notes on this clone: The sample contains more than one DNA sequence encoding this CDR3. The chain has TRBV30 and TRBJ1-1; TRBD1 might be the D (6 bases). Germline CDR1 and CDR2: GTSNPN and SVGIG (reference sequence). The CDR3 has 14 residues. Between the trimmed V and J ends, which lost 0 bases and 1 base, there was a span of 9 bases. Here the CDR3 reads CAWSVRGGNTEAFF. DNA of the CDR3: TGTGCCTGGAGTGTACGAGGGGGGAACACTGAAGCTTTCTTT.

Here the CDR3 DNA reads TGTGCCAGCAGCTTATTCGGGTCTAAACGGACTGAAGCTTTCTTT. Translation: CASSLFGSKRTEAFF. V is TRBV7-9 and J is TRBJ1-1; D uncertain. The CDR3 is made up of 15 amino acids. From germline, CDR1 is SEHNR and CDR2 FQNEAQ (reference sequence). V dropped 2 bases and J dropped 5 bases, with 15 bases sitting between them.

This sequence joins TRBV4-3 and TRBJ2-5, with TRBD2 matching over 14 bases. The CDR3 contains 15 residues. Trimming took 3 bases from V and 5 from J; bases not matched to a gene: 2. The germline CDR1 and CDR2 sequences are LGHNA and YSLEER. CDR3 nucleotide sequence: TGCGCCAGCAGCCAGAGGACTAGCGGGGGGGAGACCCAGTACTTC. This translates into CASSQRTSGGETQYF.